Below, 27 T cell receptor beta chains from the same sample are listed, as sequenced in a study of CD8+ T cells in alopecia areata. TCR sequencing used cDNA made by reverse transcription of extracted RNA. Data came from immunoSEQ multiplex PCR; TCRdb stores just in-frame clones and leaves some out. The top ten clones hold approximately 19% of a sample with more than 150,000 clones, 45% to 55% of them seen once. The input for sequencing was CD8+ T cells sorted from blood, taken at week 0. These receptors were collected from a human donor with alopecia areata.

The genes are TRBV7-8 and TRBJ2-1; weak D call: TRBD2 (5 bases). The CDR3 has 15 amino acids. The germline V gene has CDR1 SGHVS and CDR2 FQNEAQ. Trimming pared 1 base from V and 5 bases from J, leaving 12 bases between. Here the CDR3 reads CASSLGAASDNEQFF. Written as DNA, the CDR3 is TGTGCCAGCAGCTTAGGAGCGGCCAGCGACAATGAGCAGTTCTTC.

This clone was observed once. This chain links TRBV9 with TRBJ2-1; 10 nucleotides agree with TRBD1. The CDR3 spans 16 residues. Germline trimming cut 5 bases from V and 4 bases from J; bases unmatched to any gene: 9. Per the germline V gene, CDR1 is SGDLS and CDR2 is YYNGEE. CDR3 amino acids: CASSEETGQGYNEQFF. The CDR3 DNA reads as TGTGCCAGCAGTGAAGAGACGGGACAGGGGTACAATGAGCAGTTCTTC.

This clone was seen a single time. The V and J genes are TRBV30 and TRBJ2-2, with 8 bases lining up with TRBD2. Germline CDR1 reads GTSNPN; CDR2 reads SVGIG (reference sequence). This CDR3 contains 14 residues. J gave up 4 bases and V 2 bases, and 3 bases lay outside the gene matches. In nucleotides, the CDR3 is TGTGCCTGGAGTTACGGGGGGGCCACCGGGGAGCTGTTTTTT. Protein product: CAWSYGGATGELFF.

The chain is built from TRBV13 and TRBJ1-2; perhaps TRBD1 as D (5 bases). V was trimmed by 2 bases and J by 6 bases, leaving 13 bases between them. The germline CDR1 and CDR2 sequences are PRHDT and FYEKMQ (reference sequence). CDR3 length: 14 amino acids. CDR3 DNA: TGTGCCAGCAGCTTAAACCAGGGTAGTAATGGCTACACCTTC. Its translation: CASSLNQGSNGYTF.

CDR3 DNA sequence: TGCGCCAGCAGCCAAGAGGGCAGAGACTCTACGAAGCAGTACTTC. It is translated as CASSQEGRDSTKQYF. V gene TRBV4-1 combines with J gene TRBJ2-7; D is unresolved. The germline gives CDR1 MGHRA, CDR2 YSYEKL. Trimming removed 0 bases at V and 8 bases at J, with 17 bases between. This CDR3 region has 15 residues.

V is TRBV7-2 and J is TRBJ2-7; D remains ambiguous. CDR1 and CDR2 (germline): SGHTA, FQGNSA. The CDR3 length is 15 residues. Trimming pared 4 bases from V and 4 bases from J, leaving 17 bases between. The CDR3 region is CASSWDRASQYEQYF. The CDR3 region has the DNA TGTGCCAGCAGCTGGGATCGGGCCAGCCAATACGAGCAGTACTTC.

The sample holds one count of this clone. The V and J genes are TRBV27 and TRBJ2-2; D remains ambiguous. Germline CDR1 is MNHEY and CDR2 is SMNVEV (reference sequence). This CDR3 spans 13 amino acids. Trimming removed 2 bases from V and 8 bases from J, with 9 bases in between. The CDR3 nucleotides read TGTGCCAGCAGTTTAAACAGTTGGGGGGAGCTGTTTTTT. Protein sequence: CASSLNSWGELFF.

This clone has a count of ten or more. The chain uses TRBV6-6 and TRBJ2-7; possibly TRBD1 or TRBD2 for D (6 bases each). In germline, CDR1 is MNHNY, CDR2 SVGAGI (reference sequence). The CDR3 length is 11 residues. Trimming took 3 bases from V and 8 from J, leaving 8 bases between them. The CDR3 sequence is CASSYGGQQYF. DNA for the CDR3: TGTGCCAGCAGTTATGGGGGGCAGCAGTACTTC.

This clone appeared a single time. The chain joins TRBV25-1 to TRBJ1-2; no clear D. Germline V gene lookup returns CDR1 MGHDK and CDR2 SYGVNS. V was cut by 10 bases and J by 4 bases, with 10 bases left in between. There are 11 residues in the CDR3. The CDR3 loop is CATLEGYGYTF. CDR3 nucleotide sequence: TGTGCCACTCTCGAGGGCTATGGCTACACCTTC.

This clone was picked up a small number of times. This sequence joins TRBV29-1 and TRBJ2-1; 10 positions match TRBD2. Trimming at V came to 7 bases and at J to 9 bases, leaving 6 bases not matched to a gene. Germline V CDR1 and CDR2: SQVTM, ANQGSEA. The CDR3 totals 12 residues. CDR3 in amino acids: CSGGTSVGEQFF. CDR3 in DNA: TGCAGCGGGGGGACTAGCGTGGGTGAGCAGTTCTTC.

V is TRBV5-6 and J is TRBJ1-1; D perhaps matches TRBD1 (5 bases). Germline CDR1 and CDR2: SGHDT and YYEEEE. V was clipped by 5 bases and J by 9 bases, with 14 bases between them. CDR3 length: 12 amino acids. The CDR3 DNA follows: TGTGCCAGCAGTCTCGCCGGGACTCAAGCTTTCTTT. It codes for CASSLAGTQAFF.

In this sample, this clone turned up a few times. The chain links TRBV9 to TRBJ2-1; the D is unclear. With 0 bases removed from V and 4 bases from J, the gap between germline ends came to 8 bases. There are 14 residues in the CDR3. CDR1 is SGDLS, CDR2 YYNGEE, per germline. The CDR3 loop is CASSVGEPYNEQFF. The CDR3, as DNA: TGTGCCAGCAGCGTAGGGGAACCATACAATGAGCAGTTCTTC.

This chain uses TRBV9 with TRBJ1-5; 7 positions agree with TRBD1. Germline CDR1 and CDR2: SGDLS and YYNGEE. The length of the CDR3 is 14 residues. V shed 0 bases and J 6 bases; nucleotides not matched to a gene: 3. CDR3 amino acids: CASSVGTGGQPQHF. The CDR3 bases are TGTGCCAGCAGCGTAGGGACAGGCGGTCAGCCCCAGCATTTT.

This clone came up a few times. The chain joins TRBV27 to TRBJ1-2; D not resolved. CDR3 length equals 13 residues. Germline CDR1 reads MNHEY; CDR2 reads SMNVEV (reference sequence). V lost 5 bases and J 3 bases, leaving 10 bases between the germline ends. The CDR3 sequence: CASSMSGDYGYTF. In nucleotides, the CDR3 is TGTGCCAGCAGTATGTCGGGCGACTATGGCTACACCTTC.

Comments on this clone: The CDR3 ends on some other residue instead of the conserved phenylalanine or tryptophan, so this is likely a read error. V is TRBV30 and J is TRBJ1-1; tentatively, D is TRBD1 (6 bases). CDR1 GTSNPN and CDR2 SVGIG come from the germline V gene (reference sequence). V gave up 0 bases and J gave up 10 bases, with 12 bases separating them. CDR3 length: 12 residues. Here the CDR3 DNA reads TGTGCCTGGAGTGTACCACGGGGGCTAGCTTTCTCT. It specifies CAWSVPRGLAFS.

J is TRBJ2-1 and V is TRBV29-1; D is unclear. V dropped 0 bases and J dropped 9 bases, with 15 bases sitting between them. Germline V lookup: CDR1 SQVTM, CDR2 ANQGSEA. This CDR3 region has 14 residues. Here the CDR3 DNA reads TGCAGCGTTGAAGACTCCCAGGTTGGGATTGAGCAGTTCTTC. Protein sequence: CSVEDSQVGIEQFF.

The chain is built from TRBV5-1 and TRBJ2-7; 10 nucleotides match TRBD2. J gave up 3 bases and V 3 bases, and 9 bases lay outside the gene matches. Germline V lookup: CDR1 SGHRS, CDR2 YFSETQ. CDR3 length: 16 residues. In DNA form, the CDR3 reads TGCGCCAGCAGCTGGGGGATCGGGACTAGCGACTACGAGCAGTACTTC. It is translated as CASSWGIGTSDYEQYF. The full variable domain, rest sourced from reference TRBV5-1 and TRBJ2-7, is KAGVTQTPRYLIKTRGQQVTLSCSPISGHRSVSWYQQTPGQGLQFLFEYFSETQRNKGNFPGRFSGRQFSNSRSEMNVSTLELGDSALYLCASSWGIGTSDYEQYFGPGTRLTVT.

The chain has TRBV25-1 and TRBJ2-7; D gene ambiguous. V was shortened by 3 bases and J by 4 bases, with 4 bases between the two germline ends. Germline assignment: CDR1 MGHDK and CDR2 SYGVNS. This CDR3 spans 11 amino acids. DNA for the CDR3: TGTGCCAGCAGTGACCTATACGAGCAGTACTTC. This encodes CASSDLYEQYF.

The CDR3 DNA follows: TGTGCCAGCAGCTTCAAGGACAGGGGAGACACTGAAGCTTTCTTT. Protein sequence: CASSFKDRGDTEAFF. The rearrangement links TRBV7-9 to TRBJ1-1, with 9 bases identical to TRBD1. Germline CDR1 reads SEHNR; CDR2 reads FQNEAQ (reference sequence). This CDR3 has 15 residues. The J segment lost 3 bases and the V segment lost 3 bases, leaving 5 bases of the junction unmatched. Looking up the rest from reference TRBV7-9 and TRBJ1-1 gives the full variable domain: DTGVSQNPRHKITKRGQNVTFRCDPISEHNRLYWYRQTLGQGPEFLTYFQNEAQLEKSRLLSDRFSAERPKGSFSTLEIQRTEQGDSAMYLCASSFKDRGDTEAFFGQGTRLTVV.

This clone was seen a handful of times. The chain carries TRBV18 and TRBJ2-7; a weak D match, TRBD2 (6 bases). V lost 5 bases and J lost 2, with 19 bases in between. Germline lookup yields CDR1 KGHSH and CDR2 LQKENI. The CDR3 length is 16 residues. The CDR3 spells CASSSDVGDSPYEQYF. CDR3 in DNA: TGTGCCAGCTCAAGCGACGTCGGGGACTCACCCTACGAGCAGTACTTC.

The J gene is TRBJ1-4, the V gene TRBV9; 8 nucleotides match TRBD1. The CDR3 extends over 15 amino acids. The V segment lost 3 bases and the J segment 8 bases; nucleotides outside the gene matches: 9. From germline, CDR1 is SGDLS and CDR2 YYNGEE. The DNA for the CDR3 is TGTGCCAGCAGCGGCGGGACAGGAAGAGGGGAAAAACTGTTTTTT. It yields the protein CASSGGTGRGEKLFF.

The genes are TRBV10-3 and TRBJ2-3, with D perhaps TRBD2 (6 bases). V was trimmed by 5 bases and J by 4 bases, leaving 7 bases between them. The CDR3 is 12 amino acids. Germline V gives CDR1 ENHRY, CDR2 SYGVKD. The CDR3 region has the DNA TGTGCCATCAGTCCGGGGGCAGATACGCAGTATTTT. Translating it yields CAISPGADTQYF.

J is TRBJ1-2 and V is TRBV29-1, with D hard to call. The CDR3 is 13 amino acids. CDR1 and CDR2 (germline): SQVTM, ANQGSEA. Trimming took 5 bases from V and 5 from J, leaving 15 bases between them. CDR3 in amino acids: CSVRPSGYYGYTF. CDR3 bases: TGCAGCGTTCGACCTTCCGGGTATTATGGCTACACCTTC. Supplemented by reference TRBV29-1 and TRBJ1-2, the full variable domain reads SAVISQKPSRDICQRGTSLTIQCQVDSQVTMMFWYRQQPGQSLTLIATANQGSEATYESGFVIDKFPISRPNLTFSTLTVSNMSPEDSSIYLCSVRPSGYYGYTFGSGTRLTVV.

The J gene is TRBJ1-4, the V gene TRBV15; maybe TRBD1 (5 bases). The CDR3 has 16 amino acids. V lost 3 bases and J 0 bases, leaving 11 bases between the germline ends. Germline V lookup: CDR1 LNHNV, CDR2 YYDKDF (reference sequence). The CDR3: CATSSAGRATNEKLFF. The CDR3 nucleotides read TGTGCCACCAGCAGCGCAGGGAGAGCAACTAATGAAAAACTGTTTTTT.

Only a few counts were recorded for this clone. The V call is TRBV30, the J call TRBJ1-1, with D possibly TRBD1 on 6 matching bases. V was trimmed by 3 bases and J by 6 bases, leaving 11 bases between them. The CDR3 spans 12 residues. Germline V gene data show CDR1 as GTSNPN and CDR2 as SVGIG (reference sequence). CDR3 DNA: TGTGCCTGGAGGTACGGGACATCTGAAGCTTTCTTT. Amino acids: CAWRYGTSEAFF.

This clone has only a few counts. One end of the junction does not line up with germline, which may come from a read error. The chain recombines TRBV10-3 with TRBJ2-3; D not certain. Germline CDR1 is ENHRY and CDR2 is SYGVKD. This CDR3 region has 13 residues. The CDR3 reads CASSYSNTDTQYF. CDR3 nucleotide sequence: TGTGCCAGCAGTTACTCGAACACAGATACGCAGTATTTT.

This rearrangement joins TRBV4-3 to TRBJ1-2; a weak D match, TRBD1 (6 bases). CDR1 and CDR2 (germline): LGHNA, YSLEER. V was trimmed by 1 base and J by 3 bases, leaving 12 bases between them. The CDR3 length is 15 residues. CDR3 residues: CASSQVMEGDYGYTF. The CDR3 DNA reads as TGCGCCAGCAGCCAAGTAATGGAGGGGGACTATGGCTACACCTTC.